Reported below is one T cell receptor (beta chain). Antigen: not known. These data originate in a study of Tregs in tolerant kidney transplant recipients. Recipients received nonmyeloablative bone marrow transplants from related graft donors, with transient mixed chimerism. Notes on the study in general: This study did not directly address biological reproducibility.

Some clones are missing from TCRdb's copy, which holds only in-frame ones; the method was immunoSEQ multiplex PCR. The ten most abundant clones cover 6.1% of a sample with about 6,300 clones. The source is a human patient who received a combined kidney and bone marrow transplant. Some T cells may originate from the graft donor. The material was CD4+ T cells from blood (PBMCs), obtained 6 months after the transplant.

CDR3 DNA (partial): TGTGCCAGCAGCTTAGCAGCAACTTCCTTCTATGGC. This encodes CASSLAATSFYG. The full CDR3 protein is CASSLAATSFYGYTF. This chain links TRBV7-2 with TRBJ1-2, with unresolved D. The observed sequence ends 3 residues before the CDR3 terminus, with the missing tail filled in from the germline J gene. From germline, CDR1 is SGHTA and CDR2 FQGNSA. The germline V and J ends were trimmed by 0 bases and 4 bases, with 12 bases remaining between them. The CDR3 contains 15 residues. The variable domain in full, completed from reference TRBV7-2 and TRBJ1-2, reads GAGVSQSPSNKVTEKGKDVELRCDPISGHTALYWYRQSLGQGLEFLIYFQGNSAPDKSGLPSDRFSAERTGGSVSTLTIQRTQQEDSAVYLCASSLAATSFYGYTFGSGTRLTVV.